This note documents a single T cell receptor beta chain sequence. Its target is unknown. The sample is drawn from a study of beta chain features in type 1 diabetes. For the study at large: The patients were much like the healthy donors in age, gender and cell yields. Study-wide results and limits: Researchers report that Type 1 diabetes patients had moderately but significantly shorter TCRB CDR3s across all four CD4+ subsets. In type 1 diabetes patients, VDJ junctions had fewer insertions; deletions at these junctions were more frequent.

The authors reverse transcribed all of the isolated RNA, so sequencing captured expressed TCRB transcripts. The assay was immunoSEQ multiplex PCR, and TCRdb's table has in-frame clones only and misses some. Of about 180,000 clones in the sample, 7.8% were seen once. V was trimmed by 4 bases and J by 5 bases, leaving 15 bases between them. Germline V gene data show CDR1 as SGHRS and CDR2 as YFSETQ. The CDR3 loop spans 14 amino acids. The clonotype comes from a woman aged 40 to 50 with type 1 diabetes. Sequencing used central memory CD4+ T cells from blood. The chain uses TRBV5-1 and TRBJ1-1; weak D call: TRBD1 (5 bases). The CDR3 coding sequence is TGCGCCAGCAGCCTGACAGTTCTGGGGACTGAAGCTTTCTTT. Amino acids: CASSLTVLGTEAFF.